What follows describes a single T cell receptor beta chain. This clone turned up a few times. It lacks a known antigen. Base qualities are not provided; no much larger clone lies one nucleotide away. Deletion took 1 base off V and 15 bases off J, with a span of 10 bases between the germline ends. The germline V gene gives CDR1 as SGHTA and CDR2 as FQGTGA. Measured from the cysteine to the phenylalanine, the CDR3 is 11 residues long. Only the CDR3 region is kept as DNA, spanning 33 bases read in frame from base 1. The data originate from a study of technical replicates of blood from several donors (dated by TCRdb to 2017 to 2019). The library was made by the immunoSEQ multiplex PCR assay. TCRdb re-hosts the immuneACCESS table, in-frame sequences only. Its copies lack some clones; in the studies checked, an unresolved V gene accounts for under half of them, and the cause for the rest is not known. The sample has 58,000 or so clones on record, approximately 83% of them singletons. The leading ten clones occupy roughly 5.3% of the sample.

This sequence uses TRBV7-3 and TRBJ1-5; 6 matching bases give a weak D call of TRBD1. Sequenced: PBMCs. The origin of this receptor is a human donor in good health. Some clones in this sample may be carry-over from other donors' samples. The DNA reads TGTGCCAGCAGCTTAAACAGGGCTACGCATTTT. Translated, it reads CASSLNRATHF.